This entry lists 17 T cell receptor beta chains sequenced from one sample in a study of molecular identifiers for immune sequencing clone quantification. TCRdb re-derived calls from the PCR reads in MiXCR, one entry per CDR3 protein. The sample consists of about 640,000 distinct CDR3 sequences, 15% to 20% of them appearing once. Sequenced material: naive CD8+ T cells from blood, with Jurkat cell RNA spiked in. The subset: FACS-sorted CD8+CD4-CCR7+CD45RA+ naive T cells. The receptors originated from a human donor in good health. Some libraries in this study had Jurkat cell RNA spiked in.

Many counts were recorded for this clonotype. The V call is TRBV4-3, the J call TRBJ2-1, with 8 positions matching TRBD2. The CDR3 runs 19 residues. Trimming removed 0 bases from V and 2 bases from J; junction bases left unmatched: 12. The V gene's germline CDR1 is LGHNA and CDR2 YSLEER. CDR3 amino acids: CASSQDPVAGGATYNEQFF. The CDR3 DNA reads as TGCGCCAGCAGCCAAGATCCCGTGGCCGGGGGGGCGACCTACAATGAGCAGTTCTTC.

This clonotype was counted at least ten times. The gene calls are TRBV28 and TRBJ2-7; 16 bases are shared with TRBD2. The CDR3 consists of 17 residues. The germline CDR1 and CDR2 sequences are MDHEN and SYDVKM. The V and J ends lost 4 bases and 7 bases, in that order; junction bases with no gene match: 10. The DNA of the CDR3 is TGTGCCAGCAGTTCCGGGACTAGCGGGAGGGCCTTAGGAGAGCAGTACTTC. Translating it yields CASSSGTSGRALGEQYF. Based on the CDR3 plus reference TRBV28 and TRBJ2-7, the full variable domain is DVKVTQSSRYLVKRTGEKVFLECVQDMDHENMFWYRQDPGLGLRLIYFSYDVKMKEKGDIPEGYSVSREKKERFSLILESASTNQTSMYLCASSSGTSGRALGEQYFGPGTRLTVT.

As regards this clonotype: A much bigger clone sits one base away, suggesting this may be a read error. This CDR3 reads CSATSLGLGNEQFF. In DNA, the CDR3 is TGCAGTGCTACTTCACTGGGATTGGGCAATGAGCAGTTCTTC. The chain is built from TRBV20-1 and TRBJ2-1, with D hard to call. The CDR3 length is 14 residues. CDR1 and CDR2 (germline): DFQATT, SNEGSKA (reference sequence). Trimming pared 4 bases from V and 6 bases from J, leaving 16 bases between.

The chain couples TRBV9 to TRBJ2-3; D gene uncertain. Trimming stripped 4 bases from V and 5 bases from J, with 11 bases between. Germline CDR1 is SGDLS and CDR2 is YYNGEE. The CDR3 is made up of 13 amino acids. The CDR3 protein is CASSPDGGDTQYF. CDR3 nucleotides: TGTGCCAGCAGCCCAGACGGTGGAGATACGCAGTATTTT.

In its sample, this clonotype was seen many times. The V call is TRBV7-3, the J call TRBJ1-1; no firm D call. The germline V gene encodes CDR1 SGHTA and CDR2 FQGTGA. The CDR3 runs 13 residues. V was pared by 4 bases and J by 5 bases, with 11 bases between. Here the CDR3 reads CASSSYPSTEAFF. The CDR3 DNA follows: TGTGCCAGCAGCTCGTACCCCTCGACTGAAGCTTTCTTT. Using reference TRBV7-3 and TRBJ1-1 for the parts outside the CDR3, the full variable domain is GAGVSQTPSNKVTEKGKYVELRCDPISGHTALYWYRQSLGQGPEFLIYFQGTGAADDSGLPNDRFFAVRPEGSVSTLKIQRTERGDSAVYLCASSSYPSTEAFFGQGTRLTVV.

This chain joins TRBV6-2 or TRBV6-3 and TRBJ2-7; a possible D gene is TRBD2 (5 bases). Germline values: CDR1 MNHEY, CDR2 SVGEGT. Trimming stripped 2 bases from V and 3 bases from J, with 11 bases between. The CDR3 consists of 14 residues. CDR3 DNA sequence: TGTGCCAGCAGTTACCCCGGGGAAGTCTACGAGCAGTACTTC. Protein: CASSYPGEVYEQYF.

Turning to this clonotype: A read error may explain this, as a much larger clone is one base away. CDR3 bases: TGTGCCAGCAGTTGGACAGGGACTAATGAAAAACTGCTTTTT. This sequence encodes CASSWTGTNEKLLF. The chain combines TRBV12-3 or TRBV12-4 with TRBJ1-4, with 8 bases identical to TRBD1. The CDR3 spans 14 residues.

This clonotype has ten or more counts. This rearrangement joins TRBV6-2 or TRBV6-3 to TRBJ1-6, with D possibly being TRBD1 (6 bases). Germline V CDR1 and CDR2: MNHEY, SVGEGT. Deletions cut 5 bases from V and 6 bases from J, with 17 bases between. The CDR3 is 16 amino acids. CDR3 residues: CASSHHEGGFNSPLHF. In DNA, the CDR3 is TGTGCCAGCAGTCACCACGAGGGGGGTTTTAATTCACCCCTCCACTTT.

This rearrangement joins TRBV7-9 to TRBJ2-2, with 14 bases matching TRBD2. There are 18 residues in the CDR3. Per the germline V gene, CDR1 is SEHNR and CDR2 is FQNEAQ (reference sequence). Losses at the gene ends were 5 bases for V and 4 bases for J; bases not matched to a gene: 9. The CDR3 reads CASSPEGLAGGSTGELFF. CDR3 bases: TGTGCCAGCAGCCCAGAAGGACTAGCGGGAGGAAGCACCGGGGAGCTGTTTTTT.

This clonotype was counted ten times or more. The chain uses TRBV20-1 and TRBJ1-6; no definite D call. The ends were cut back, 5 bases at V and 10 bases at J, with 9 bases in the middle. CDR1 is DFQATT and CDR2 is SNEGSKA in the germline V gene (reference sequence). CDR3 length equals 11 residues. The CDR3 DNA reads as TGCAGTGCTGGGGAAGAGTCACCCCTCCACTTT. As protein: CSAGEESPLHF.

This clonotype was observed a handful of times. The chain joins TRBV4-3 to TRBJ2-3; D unclear. The CDR3 runs 16 residues. V shed 1 base and J shed 5 bases, with 16 bases lying between them. The germline gives CDR1 LGHNA, CDR2 YSLEER. CDR3 sequence reads: CASSQGRTFLEDTQYF. The CDR3 DNA reads as TGCGCCAGCAGCCAAGGTAGAACCTTTCTGGAAGATACGCAGTATTTT.

The genes are TRBV7-9 and TRBJ2-7, with TRBD2 as a possible D gene (5 bases). The CDR3 extends over 15 amino acids. Germline V CDR1 and CDR2: SEHNR, FQNEAQ (reference sequence). V was shortened by 1 base and J by 3 bases, with 13 bases between the two germline ends. The DNA of the CDR3 is TGTGCCAGCAGCTTAGGAGGGAACCCAAACTACGAGCAGTACTTC. Translating gives CASSLGGNPNYEQYF.

This clonotype showed up many times. The V gene is TRBV4-2, the J gene TRBJ1-1, with D hard to call. The germline V gene has CDR1 LGHNA and CDR2 YNFKEQ. V was shortened by 4 bases and J by 1 base, with 7 bases between the two germline ends. This CDR3 is 13 amino acids long. The CDR3 nucleotides read TGTGCCAGCAGCCCCTACAAGAACACTGAAGCTTTCTTT. Translation gives CASSPYKNTEAFF.

This clonotype was observed at least ten times. V gene TRBV7-9 combines with J gene TRBJ2-2; TRBD2 matches at 11 bases. This CDR3 spans 15 amino acids. The V segment lost 8 bases and the J segment 6 bases; nucleotides outside the gene matches: 8. CDR1 is SEHNR, CDR2 FQNEAQ, per germline (reference sequence). The CDR3 here is CASQTSGRGAGELFF. The DNA of the CDR3 is TGTGCCAGCCAAACTAGCGGGAGAGGCGCCGGGGAGCTGTTTTTT. Combining the CDR3 with reference TRBV7-9 and TRBJ2-2 gives the whole variable domain DTGVSQNPRHKITKRGQNVTFRCDPISEHNRLYWYRQTLGQGPEFLTYFQNEAQLEKSRLLSDRFSAERPKGSFSTLEIQRTEQGDSAMYLCASQTSGRGAGELFFGEGSRLTVL.

This clonotype has a count of ten or more. This sequence joins TRBV7-9 and TRBJ2-1, with 16 bases fitting TRBD2. Germline trimming cut 0 bases from V and 6 bases from J; bases unmatched to any gene: 11. The germline V gene has CDR1 SEHNR and CDR2 FQNEAQ (reference sequence). The CDR3 contains 20 residues. The CDR3 DNA sequence: TGTGCCAGCAGCTTAGCTGGGACTAGCGGGAGGGCCGTGCGTGGCAATGAGCAGTTCTTC. This translates into CASSLAGTSGRAVRGNEQFF. Variable domain in full (rest from reference TRBV7-9 and TRBJ2-1): DTGVSQNPRHKITKRGQNVTFRCDPISEHNRLYWYRQTLGQGPEFLTYFQNEAQLEKSRLLSDRFSAERPKGSFSTLEIQRTEQGDSAMYLCASSLAGTSGRAVRGNEQFFGPGTRLTVL.

This clonotype came up a few times. Being one base from a much bigger clone, this may be a read error. The conserved closing phenylalanine or tryptophan is absent in this CDR3, likely reflecting a read error. CDR3 in amino acids: CASTLSGGEAEAFI. The DNA for the CDR3 is TGTGCCAGCACCCTTAGTGGGGGAGAGGCTGAAGCTTTCATT. The J gene is TRBJ1-1, the V gene TRBV7-9, with D possibly TRBD1 on 5 matching bases. CDR3 size: 14 residues. Germline lookup yields CDR1 SEHNR and CDR2 FQNEAQ (reference sequence). V was shortened by 7 bases and J by 6 bases, with 18 bases between the two germline ends.

A few counts support this clonotype. V and J are TRBV7-9 and TRBJ2-5; D is possibly TRBD1 (5 bases). The CDR3 runs to 14 residues. In germline, CDR1 is SEHNR, CDR2 FQNEAQ (reference sequence). V lost 2 bases, J lost 3 bases, and 10 bases lay in between. CDR3 residues: CASSLTGPKETQYF. The CDR3 DNA reads TGTGCCAGCAGCTTAACAGGCCCAAAAGAGACCCAGTACTTC.